The 24 T cell receptor beta chains listed next were all sequenced from one sample in a study of cytomegalovirus exposure and HLA in healthy donors. The PCR ran on 60 Vbeta and 13 Jbeta primers. Method: immunoSEQ multiplex PCR; TCRdb's copy keeps in-frame clones and lacks some. The table shows tens of thousands of clones, with about 78% occurring only once. The sample consisted of PBMCs. These receptors originate from a woman aged 40-49 years in good health and CMV-seropositive.

This clone was recorded a few times. The chain has TRBV4-1 and TRBJ1-5; no definite D call. CDR1 is MGHRA, CDR2 YSYEKL, per germline. CDR3 size: 16 residues. The V end lost 0 bases, the J end lost 2 bases, and 11 bases lay between the germline ends. CDR3 protein: CASSQDGGIGNQPQHF. CDR3 sequence (DNA): TGCGCCAGCAGCCAAGATGGAGGGATAGGCAATCAGCCCCAGCATTTT.

The rearrangement links TRBV7-9 to TRBJ1-2; D ambiguous. Germline V gives CDR1 SEHNR, CDR2 FQNEAQ (reference sequence). This CDR3 region has 15 residues. V lost 5 bases and J 2 bases, leaving 15 bases between the germline ends. In DNA, the CDR3 is TGTGCCAGCAGCCTAGGAGTACTCCTAAACTATGGCTACACCTTC. This sequence encodes CASSLGVLLNYGYTF.

This clone appeared a few times. This chain connects TRBV19 to TRBJ1-1; 7 bases line up with TRBD1. The CDR3 totals 12 residues. Germline loops: CDR1 LNHDA, CDR2 SQIVND (reference sequence). The trim removed 6 bases at V and 6 bases at J, leaving 4 bases unmatched. The CDR3: CASSTGTAEAFF. In nucleotides, the CDR3 is TGTGCCAGTAGCACCGGGACAGCTGAAGCTTTCTTT.

The genes are TRBV20-1 and TRBJ2-1, with D hard to call. The length of the CDR3 is 11 residues. Looked up from germline, CDR1 is DFQATT and CDR2 is SNEGSKA (reference sequence). CDR3 protein: CVSLSYNEQFF. The CDR3 DNA reads as TGCGTATCACTCTCCTACAATGAGCAGTTCTTC.

This clone showed up just once. The V call is TRBV18, the J call TRBJ1-4; no definite D call. The CDR3 runs to 15 residues. The germline V gene encodes CDR1 KGHSH and CDR2 LQKENI. Deletions cut 0 bases from V and 3 bases from J, with 8 bases between. This CDR3 reads CASSPPVAPNEKLFF. In nucleotides, the CDR3 is TGTGCCAGCTCACCACCGGTGGCACCTAATGAAAAACTGTTTTTT.

V usage is TRBV28 and J usage is TRBJ2-3; no reliable D call. Trimming removed 2 bases from V and 0 bases from J, with 9 bases in between. This CDR3 has 15 residues. Germline-derived CDR1 and CDR2 are MDHEN and SYDVKM. The DNA for the CDR3 is TGTGCCAGCAGTTTAGTACCTACTAGCACAGATACGCAGTATTTT. Translating it yields CASSLVPTSTDTQYF.

This chain links TRBV6-5 with TRBJ1-1; D unclear. V was shortened by 5 bases and J by 4 bases, with 17 bases between the two germline ends. Per germline, CDR1 MNHEY and CDR2 SVGAGI. CDR3 size: 15 residues. The CDR3, as DNA: TGTGCCAGCAGTGCCCGAGAGGGATGGGGCACTGAAGCTTTCTTT. This codes for CASSAREGWGTEAFF.

This clone is a singleton in its sample. The J gene is TRBJ1-4, the V gene TRBV7-2, with 7 bases identical to TRBD1. The V gene end was trimmed by 0 bases and the J gene end by 8 bases; junction bases not matched to a gene: 6. The CDR3 covers 15 residues. Germline V gene data show CDR1 as SGHTA and CDR2 as FQGNSA. The CDR3, as DNA: TGTGCCAGCAGCTTAGCGACAGGGTTCGGCGAAAAACTGTTTTTT. Translated, it gives CASSLATGFGEKLFF.

The V and J genes are TRBV5-1 and TRBJ1-1; D perhaps matches TRBD1 (5 bases). V was pared by 0 bases and J by 1 base, with 10 bases between. The length of the CDR3 is 15 residues. The germline gives CDR1 SGHRS, CDR2 YFSETQ. The CDR3 bases are TGCGCCAGCAGCTTGGCTTTGGACACGAACACTGAAGCTTTCTTT. It encodes CASSLALDTNTEAFF.

Points on this clone: A read error may account for a junction end that differs from germline. The chain uses TRBV5-6 and TRBJ2-5; TRBD2 agrees at 9 bases. CDR3 length: 15 residues. Germline CDR1 is SGHDT and CDR2 is YYEEEE. The CDR3 loop reads CANSLLSGGQETQYF. The CDR3 coding sequence is TGTGCCAACAGCTTGCTGAGCGGGGGGCAAGAGACCCAGTACTTC.

The count of this clone is one. The chain joins TRBV7-2 to TRBJ1-6; D is uncertain. The ends were cut back, 1 base at V and 10 bases at J, with 8 bases in the middle. The CDR3 sequence is 13 residues long. Germline CDR1 and CDR2: SGHTA and FQGNSA. The CDR3 is CASSLVRESPLHF. DNA of the CDR3: TGTGCCAGCAGCTTAGTTCGCGAGTCACCCCTCCACTTT.

The chain links TRBV6-1 to TRBJ2-7, with a weak D call TRBD1 (6 bases). This CDR3 spans 11 amino acids. Germline V gene lookup returns CDR1 MNHNS and CDR2 SASEGT. The V gene lost 6 bases and the J gene lost 3 bases, with 6 bases spanning the gap. The DNA of the CDR3 is TGTGCCAGCAGCAGGGGCTACGAGCAGTACTTC. Translated, it gives CASSRGYEQYF.

The chain couples TRBV28 to TRBJ2-5, with D maybe TRBD2 (5 bases). Looked up from germline, CDR1 is MDHEN and CDR2 is SYDVKM. Trimming took off 3 bases at V and 5 bases at J, with 10 bases between the two ends. This CDR3 contains 13 residues. The CDR3 nucleotides read TGTGCCAGCAGTTTTGGTAGCGCGGAGACCCAGTACTTC. It yields the protein CASSFGSAETQYF.

The chain is built from TRBV7-8 and TRBJ1-2; TRBD1 matches at 11 bases. Germline values: CDR1 SGHVS, CDR2 FQNEAQ. This CDR3 spans 13 amino acids. The V segment lost 5 bases and the J segment 8 bases; nucleotides outside the gene matches: 4. CDR3 loop: CASSIGTGGGYTF. CDR3 in DNA: TGTGCCAGCAGCATCGGGACAGGGGGAGGCTACACCTTC.

The chain uses TRBV19 and TRBJ1-5; maybe TRBD1 (5 bases). V dropped 9 bases and J dropped 0 bases, with 12 bases sitting between them. CDR1 and CDR2 from the germline V gene are LNHDA and SQIVND (reference sequence). This CDR3 is 14 amino acids long. CDR3 in amino acids: CARNRRDSNQPQHF. CDR3 DNA: TGTGCCAGGAACAGGAGAGATAGCAATCAGCCCCAGCATTTT.

The gene calls are TRBV5-1 and TRBJ2-3; D unclear. The CDR3 contains 14 residues. Germline V gene lookup returns CDR1 SGHRS and CDR2 YFSETQ. V gave up 7 bases and J gave up 0 bases, with 12 bases separating them. DNA for the CDR3: TGCGCCAGCGCCCCTCAGGCTAGCACAGATACGCAGTATTTT. This gives the protein CASAPQASTDTQYF.

The chain has TRBV25-1 and TRBJ2-3; a possible D gene is TRBD1 (5 bases). The CDR3 loop spans 13 amino acids. V was trimmed by 0 bases and J by 8 bases, leaving 9 bases between them. Germline V gives CDR1 MGHDK, CDR2 SYGVNS. As DNA, the CDR3 is TGTGCCAGCAGTGAATATAGGGGTGGTACGCAGTATTTT. Amino acid sequence: CASSEYRGGTQYF.

The chain employs TRBV5-1 and TRBJ2-1; 10 nucleotides match TRBD2. CDR1 is SGHRS, CDR2 YFSETQ, per germline. CDR3 size: 15 residues. With 2 bases clipped from V and 5 bases from J, the junction kept 4 bases outside the gene matches. CDR3 in amino acids: CASSFLAGANNEQFF. CDR3 in DNA: TGCGCCAGCAGCTTCCTAGCGGGGGCCAACAATGAGCAGTTCTTC. Full variable domain (rest looked up from reference TRBV5-1 and TRBJ2-1): KAGVTQTPRYLIKTRGQQVTLSCSPISGHRSVSWYQQTPGQGLQFLFEYFSETQRNKGNFPGRFSGRQFSNSRSEMNVSTLELGDSALYLCASSFLAGANNEQFFGPGTRLTVL.

The rearrangement links TRBV4-2 to TRBJ1-2; D call uncertain. Trimming removed 0 bases at V and 2 bases at J, with 7 bases between. The CDR3 length is 14 residues. The germline CDR1 and CDR2 sequences are LGHNA and YNFKEQ. CDR3 loop: CASSQDRVNYGYTF. The CDR3, as DNA: TGTGCCAGCAGCCAAGATCGGGTAAACTATGGCTACACCTTC.

This chain uses TRBV28 with TRBJ2-7, with 10 bases fitting TRBD1. The CDR3 length is 14 residues. The ends lost 2 bases at V and 4 bases at J; junction bases unmatched: 2. Per the germline V gene, CDR1 is MDHEN and CDR2 is SYDVKM. CDR3: CASSLRQGAYEQYF. The DNA for the CDR3 is TGTGCCAGCAGTTTACGACAGGGGGCTTACGAGCAGTACTTC.

V and J are TRBV7-9 and TRBJ1-1, with a weak D call TRBD1 (6 bases). The CDR3 runs to 14 residues. V was trimmed by 5 bases and J by 2 bases, leaving 12 bases between them. CDR1 is SEHNR and CDR2 is FQNEAQ in the germline V gene (reference sequence). In nucleotides, the CDR3 is TGTGCCAGCAGCCCATCAGGGGATAACACTGAAGCTTTCTTT. It yields the protein CASSPSGDNTEAFF.

This chain connects TRBV30 to TRBJ1-3, with D perhaps TRBD1 (6 bases). CDR1 and CDR2 from the germline V gene are GTSNPN and SVGIG (reference sequence). This CDR3 has 15 residues. Trimming cost V 1 base and J 0 bases, with 10 bases left between them. The CDR3 region is CAWSGGQRSGNTIYF. CDR3 coding DNA: TGTGCCTGGAGTGGTGGACAGCGCTCTGGAAACACCATATATTTT. Full variable domain (rest looked up from reference TRBV30 and TRBJ1-3): SQTIHQWPATLVQPVGSPLSLECTVEGTSNPNLYWYRQAAGRGLQLLFYSVGIGQISSEVPQNLSASRPQDRQFILSSKKLLLSDSGFYLCAWSGGQRSGNTIYFGEGSWLTVV.

Concerning this clone itself: In the same sample, other DNA sequences code for this CDR3. The gene calls are TRBV4-2 and TRBJ2-7; 7 bases align to TRBD2. This CDR3 is built from 15 residues. CDR1 is LGHNA, CDR2 YNFKEQ, per germline. Trimming at V came to 4 bases and at J to 0 bases, leaving 6 bases not matched to a gene. The CDR3: CASSPRGGSSYEQYF. CDR3 DNA: TGTGCCAGCAGCCCCCGCGGGGGAAGCTCCTACGAGCAGTACTTC.

This sequence joins TRBV28 and TRBJ1-6; 9 bases line up with TRBD1. This CDR3 contains 14 residues. CDR1 and CDR2 (germline): MDHEN, SYDVKM. Trimming removed 6 bases from V and 7 bases from J; junction bases left unmatched: 4. CDR3 nucleotide sequence: TGTGCCAGCAGCCCCGGGACAGGGAATTCACCCCTCCACTTT. Amino acids: CASSPGTGNSPLHF.